Only one count was recorded for the clone carrying this T cell receptor (beta chain). Original processing methods: Estimated nucleated cell counts came from reference gene primer amplification. Libraries were prepared by immunoSEQ multiplex PCR; TCRdb keeps only in-frame clonotypes and omits some of them. V and J calls and clone size are given by that table; D and trimming were obtained from the DNA. The sample shows a few hundred thousand clones, under 90% of them seen only once. The data were obtained in a study of blood T cell repertoires in COVID-19. At the level of the study: The United States, Italy and Spain supplied acute and convalescent COVID-19 samples. PBMCs, B-cell-depleted T cells, or T cells were the source of the cDNA or gDNA that made up the material.

This CDR3 comprises 18 residues. The V segment lost 6 bases and the J segment 3 bases; nucleotides outside the gene matches: 14. Germline V gene sequence: CDR1 MNHEY, CDR2 SVGEGT. This TCR was recovered from a woman between 18 and 30 years old with acute or convalescent COVID-19. V and J are TRBV6-2 or TRBV6-3 and TRBJ2-5, with TRBD2 identical over 12 bases. Sequences were obtained from peripheral blood. The CDR3 loop reads CASSQAGRWTSGKETQYF. The CDR3 bases are TGTGCCAGCAGCCAAGCCGGCCGTTGGACTAGCGGGAAAGAGACCCAGTACTTC.